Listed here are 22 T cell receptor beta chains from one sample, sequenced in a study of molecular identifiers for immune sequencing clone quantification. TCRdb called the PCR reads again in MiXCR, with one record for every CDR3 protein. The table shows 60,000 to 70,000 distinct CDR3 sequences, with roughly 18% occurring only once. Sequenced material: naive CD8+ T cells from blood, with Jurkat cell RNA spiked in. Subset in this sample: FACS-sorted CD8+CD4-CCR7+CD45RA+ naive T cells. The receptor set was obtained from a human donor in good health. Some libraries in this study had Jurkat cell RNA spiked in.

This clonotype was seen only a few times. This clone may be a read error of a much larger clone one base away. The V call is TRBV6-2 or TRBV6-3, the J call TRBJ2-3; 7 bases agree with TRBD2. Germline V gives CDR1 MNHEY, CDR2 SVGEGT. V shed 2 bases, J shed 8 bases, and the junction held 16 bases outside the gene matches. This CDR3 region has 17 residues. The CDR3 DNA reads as TGTGCCAGCAGTTACAACGTCGGGGAGGGCCTGTTAGGTACGCAGTATTTT. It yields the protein CASSYNVGEGLLGTQYF.

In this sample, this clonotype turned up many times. Here the CDR3 reads CASSDPRYTETQYF. CDR3 DNA: TGTGCCAGCAGTGACCCGAGGTACACGGAGACCCAGTACTTC. The chain recombines TRBV2 with TRBJ2-5; D unresolved. Germline V lookup: CDR1 SNHLY, CDR2 FYNNEI. The CDR3 is 14 residues long. The ends were cut back, 3 bases at V and 5 bases at J, with 13 bases in the middle.

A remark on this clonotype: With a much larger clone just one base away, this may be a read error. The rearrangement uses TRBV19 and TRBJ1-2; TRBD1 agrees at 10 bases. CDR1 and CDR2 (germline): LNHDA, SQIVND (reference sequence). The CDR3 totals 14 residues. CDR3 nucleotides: TGTGCCAGTAGTATTGGACAGGGGGACTATAGCTACACCTTC. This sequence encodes CASSIGQGDYSYTF.

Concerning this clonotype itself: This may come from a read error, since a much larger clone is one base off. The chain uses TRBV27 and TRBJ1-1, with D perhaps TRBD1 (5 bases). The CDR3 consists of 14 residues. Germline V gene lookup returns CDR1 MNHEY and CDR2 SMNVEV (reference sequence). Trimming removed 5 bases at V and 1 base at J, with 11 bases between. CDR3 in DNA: TGTGCCAGCAGTCCGAAAACAGGGAACACTGAAGCTTTCTTT. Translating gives CASSPKTGNTEAFF.

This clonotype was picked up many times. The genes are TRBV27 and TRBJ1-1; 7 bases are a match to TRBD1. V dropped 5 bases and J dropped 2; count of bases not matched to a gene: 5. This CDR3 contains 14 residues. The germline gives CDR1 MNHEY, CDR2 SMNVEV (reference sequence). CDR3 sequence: CASSGTGVNTEAFF. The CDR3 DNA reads TGTGCCAGCAGTGGCACAGGGGTTAACACTGAAGCTTTCTTT.

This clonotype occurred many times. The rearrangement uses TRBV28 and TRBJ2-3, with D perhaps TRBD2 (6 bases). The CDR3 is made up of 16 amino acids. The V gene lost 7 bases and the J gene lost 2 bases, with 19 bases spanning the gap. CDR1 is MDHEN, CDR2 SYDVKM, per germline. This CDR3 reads CASTRESSGSTDTQYF. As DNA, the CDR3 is TGTGCCAGCACCCGGGAGAGTTCGGGGTCCACAGATACGCAGTATTTT.

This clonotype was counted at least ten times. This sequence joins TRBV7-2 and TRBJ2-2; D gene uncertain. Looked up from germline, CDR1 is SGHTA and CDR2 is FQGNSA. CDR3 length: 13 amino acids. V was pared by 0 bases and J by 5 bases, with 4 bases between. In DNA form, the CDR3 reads TGTGCCAGCAGCTTAGCTATTACCGGGGAGCTGTTTTTT. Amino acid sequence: CASSLAITGELFF.

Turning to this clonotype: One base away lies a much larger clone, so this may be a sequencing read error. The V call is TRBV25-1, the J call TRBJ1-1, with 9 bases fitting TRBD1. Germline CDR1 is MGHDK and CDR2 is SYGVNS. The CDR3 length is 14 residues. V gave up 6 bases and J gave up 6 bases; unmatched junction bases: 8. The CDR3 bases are TGTGCCAGCAGAGAACAGGGGGCGCTCGCTGAAGCTTTCTTT. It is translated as CASREQGALAEAFF.

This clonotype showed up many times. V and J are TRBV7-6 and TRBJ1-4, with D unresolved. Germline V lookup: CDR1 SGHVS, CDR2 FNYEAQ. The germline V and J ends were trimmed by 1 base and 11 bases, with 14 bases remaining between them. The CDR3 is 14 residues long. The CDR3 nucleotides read TGTGCCAGCAGCTTAGGATCGGACGTTGGCAAACTGTTTTTT. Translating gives CASSLGSDVGKLFF.

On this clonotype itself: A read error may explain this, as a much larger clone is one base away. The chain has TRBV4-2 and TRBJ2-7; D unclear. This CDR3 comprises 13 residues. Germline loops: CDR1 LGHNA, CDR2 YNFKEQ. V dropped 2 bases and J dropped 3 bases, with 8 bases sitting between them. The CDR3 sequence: CASSQSGDYEQYF. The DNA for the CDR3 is TGTGCCAGCAGCCAAAGTGGAGACTACGAGCAGTACTTC.

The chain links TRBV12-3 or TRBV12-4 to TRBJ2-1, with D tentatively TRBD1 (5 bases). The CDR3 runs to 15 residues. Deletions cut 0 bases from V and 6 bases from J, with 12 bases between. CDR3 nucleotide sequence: TGTGCCAGCAGTTTAGCCAGGGTGGCAGCCAATGAGCAGTTCTTC. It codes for CASSLARVAANEQFF.

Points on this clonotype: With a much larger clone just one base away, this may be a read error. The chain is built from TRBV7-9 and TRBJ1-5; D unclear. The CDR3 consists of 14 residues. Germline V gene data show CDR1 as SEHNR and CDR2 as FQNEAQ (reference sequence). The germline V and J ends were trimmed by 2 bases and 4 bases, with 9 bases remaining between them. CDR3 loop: CASSLSRENQPQHF. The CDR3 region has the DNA TGTGCCAGCAGCTTAAGTCGGGAAAATCAGCCCCAGCATTTT.

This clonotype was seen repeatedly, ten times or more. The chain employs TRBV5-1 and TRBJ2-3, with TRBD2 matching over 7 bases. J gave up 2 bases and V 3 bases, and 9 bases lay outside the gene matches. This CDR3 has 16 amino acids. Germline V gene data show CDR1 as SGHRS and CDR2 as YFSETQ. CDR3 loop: CASSSWTRLLTDTQYF. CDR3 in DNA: TGCGCCAGCAGCTCCTGGACTAGATTACTCACAGATACGCAGTATTTT.

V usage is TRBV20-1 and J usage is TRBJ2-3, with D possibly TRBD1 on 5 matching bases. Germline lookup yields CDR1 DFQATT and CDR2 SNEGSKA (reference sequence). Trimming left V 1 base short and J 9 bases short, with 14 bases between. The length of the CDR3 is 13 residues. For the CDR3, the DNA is TGCAGTGCTAGAGGCGATAGCACAGGCACGCAGTATTTT. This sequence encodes CSARGDSTGTQYF.

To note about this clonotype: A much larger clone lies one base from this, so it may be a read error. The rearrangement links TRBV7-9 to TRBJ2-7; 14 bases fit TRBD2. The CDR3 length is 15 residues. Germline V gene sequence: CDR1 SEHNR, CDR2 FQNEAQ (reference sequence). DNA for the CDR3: TGTGCCAGCAGCGGGACTAGCGGGAGTTTCTACGAGCAGCACTTC. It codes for CASSGTSGSFYEQHF.

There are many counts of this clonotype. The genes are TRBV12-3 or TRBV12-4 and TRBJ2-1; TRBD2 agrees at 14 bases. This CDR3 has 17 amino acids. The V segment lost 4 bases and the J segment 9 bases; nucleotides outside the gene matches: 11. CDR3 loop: CASSSLLGLAGESEQFF. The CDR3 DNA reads TGTGCCAGCAGTTCCCTTCTGGGACTAGCGGGAGAGAGTGAGCAGTTCTTC.

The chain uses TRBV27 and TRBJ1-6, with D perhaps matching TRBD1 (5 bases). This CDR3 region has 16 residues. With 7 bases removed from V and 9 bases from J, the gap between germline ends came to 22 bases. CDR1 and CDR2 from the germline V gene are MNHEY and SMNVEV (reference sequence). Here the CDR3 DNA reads TGTGCCAGCACCCACTCGTGGGGGGAGCGCGGTTCACCCCTCCACTTT. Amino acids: CASTHSWGERGSPLHF.

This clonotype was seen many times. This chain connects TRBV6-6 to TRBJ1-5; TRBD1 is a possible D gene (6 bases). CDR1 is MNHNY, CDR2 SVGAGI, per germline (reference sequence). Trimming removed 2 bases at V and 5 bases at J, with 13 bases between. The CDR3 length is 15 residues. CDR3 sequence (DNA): TGTGCCAGCAGTTACAGAAAAAGGGGGGATCAGCCCCAGCATTTT. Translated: CASSYRKRGDQPQHF.

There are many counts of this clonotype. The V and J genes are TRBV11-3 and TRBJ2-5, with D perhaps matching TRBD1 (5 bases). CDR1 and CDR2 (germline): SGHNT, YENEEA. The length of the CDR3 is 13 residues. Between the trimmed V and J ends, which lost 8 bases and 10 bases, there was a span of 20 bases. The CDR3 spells CASEGGAAEFQYF. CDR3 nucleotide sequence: TGTGCCAGCGAAGGTGGGGCAGCAGAGTTCCAGTACTTC.

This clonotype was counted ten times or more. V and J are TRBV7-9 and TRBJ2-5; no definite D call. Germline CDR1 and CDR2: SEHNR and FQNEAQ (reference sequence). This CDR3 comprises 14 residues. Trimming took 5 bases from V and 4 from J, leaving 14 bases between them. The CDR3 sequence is CASSPVSSLETQYF. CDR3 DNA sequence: TGTGCCAGCAGCCCTGTGAGCTCCTTAGAGACCCAGTACTTC.

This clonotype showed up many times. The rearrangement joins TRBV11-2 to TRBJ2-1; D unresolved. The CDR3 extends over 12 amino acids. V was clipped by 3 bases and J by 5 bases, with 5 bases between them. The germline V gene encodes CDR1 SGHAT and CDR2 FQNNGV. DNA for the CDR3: TGTGCCAGCAGCTTTACAAACAATGAGCAGTTCTTC. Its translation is CASSFTNNEQFF.

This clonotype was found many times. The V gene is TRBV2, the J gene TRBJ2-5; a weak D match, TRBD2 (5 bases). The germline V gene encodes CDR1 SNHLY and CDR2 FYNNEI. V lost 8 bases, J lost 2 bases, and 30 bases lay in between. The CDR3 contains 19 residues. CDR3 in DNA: TGTGCCAGCGGCGTCTACCCGGTGAGCGGCGGAGGCCCTCAAGAGACCCAGTACTTC. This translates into CASGVYPVSGGGPQETQYF.